This TCR beta chain was captured by sequencing in a study of cytomegalovirus exposure and HLA in healthy donors. Study-wide context: Among the 350 to 500 donors who were genotyped, about 80% fell in the genetic ancestry cluster that is associated with self-reported Caucasian donors. Study results and limitations: Donors belonging to an Asian-associated ancestry cluster reportedly showed fewer N-insertions in productive TCRs than the 666-donor mean, according to what a later analysis found.

V was clipped by 4 bases and J by 5 bases; unmatched bases: 4. Looked up from germline, CDR1 is SGHTA and CDR2 is FQGNSA. This CDR3 region has 13 residues. In the case of this clone: What it binds is not known.

Primers for the PCR totalled 60 Vbeta and 13 Jbeta. Clones were read by immunoSEQ multiplex PCR, and TCRdb kept only the in-frame ones, dropping some. The table includes 55,000 to 80,000 clones, 65% to 80% detected once. Sequencing was performed on PBMCs. V gene TRBV7-2 combines with J gene TRBJ1-1; 7 positions match TRBD1. The receptor comes from a man aged 65 to 79 in good health and CMV-seronegative. CDR3 in DNA: TGTGCCAGCAGCTATGACAGGGTGACTGAAGCTTTCTTT. Translating it yields CASSYDRVTEAFF.